Listed below are T cell receptor beta chains from one sample, sequenced in a study of Graves' ophthalmopathy and Graves' hyperthyroidism. TCRdb re-analysed the multiplex PCR reads in MiXCR, keeping a single row per CDR3 protein. The sample has roughly 230,000 distinct CDR3 sequences, roughly 21% seen once; the top ten hold roughly 44%. Sequencing input: peripheral blood. The receptors stem from a woman in her 50s with Graves' ophthalmopathy. Each CDR3 is given with its conserved first and last residue. A D gene is named only where the DNA matches it firmly. Expanded clones are given a class, and other clones once, few, many or no size at all.

clone_size j_call v_call d_call cdr3_nt cdr3_aa
many TRBJ2-7 TRBV5-1 - TGCGCCAGCAGCCCCGGTCCGGACAACTACGAGCAGTACTTC CASSPGPDNYEQYF
- TRBJ2-2 TRBV20-1 TRBD1 TGCAGTGCCAGCAACAGGGGGCGCATCGGCACCGGGGAGCTGTTTTTT CSASNRGRIGTGELFF
many TRBJ1-5 TRBV6-1 - TGTGCCAGCAGTGAAGTAGGTGGGATTAGCAATCAGCCCCAGCATTTT CASSEVGGISNQPQHF
few TRBJ1-6 TRBV5-1 TRBD1 TGCGCCAGCAGCTTCGGACAGGAGCGCTTCGATTCACCCCTCCACTTT CASSFGQERFDSPLHF
many TRBJ2-7 TRBV2 TRBD1 TGTGCCAGCAGTAGGGACAGCGTTGGCGAGCAGTACTTC CASSRDSVGEQYF
- TRBJ2-5 TRBV20-1 TRBD2 TGCAGTGCTACTAGCGGGGCTGCACAAGAGACCCAGTACTTC CSATSGAAQETQYF
many TRBJ1-1 TRBV5-1 - TGTGCCAGCAGTCCCGGGGGAACTGAAGCTTTCTTT CASSPGGTEAFF
many TRBJ2-7 TRBV10-3 - TGTGCCATCAGTGATTTGGCCGAGCAGTACTTC CAISDLAEQYF
many TRBJ1-2 TRBV11-2 - TGTGCCAGCAGCTTAGAACAGCGGACACACTCCGGAGGCTACACCTTC CASSLEQRTHSGGYTF
- TRBJ1-1 TRBV12-3/TRBV12-4 - TGTGCCAGCCACAGTGGCACTGAAGCTTTCTTT CASHSGTEAFF
- TRBJ2-7 TRBV19 - TGTGCCAGTAGTCCTGGGACATATGTCTACGAGCAGTACTTC CASSPGTYVYEQYF
many TRBJ2-7 TRBV20-1 TRBD2 TGCAGTGCGGGGACTAGCGGAACCGACCCCTACGAGCAGTACTTC CSAGTSGTDPYEQYF
- TRBJ2-7 TRBV20-1 TRBD2 TGCAGTGCTTGGGCTTTAGCGGGAGGAGAGTACGAGCAGTACTTC CSAWALAGGEYEQYF
many TRBJ1-1 TRBV7-3 - TGTGCCAGCAGCTTAAGCCCGACCACTGAAGCTTTCTTT CASSLSPTTEAFF
many TRBJ2-5 TRBV12-5 TRBD1 TGTGCTAGTGCAATAAAACCAGGGACAGGGGTCCCTTCAGAGACCCAGTACTTC CASAIKPGTGVPSETQYF